This TCR beta chain stems from a study of cytomegalovirus exposure and HLA in healthy donors. Study-wide results and caveats: A few CMV-associated chains were confirmed in vitro to be specific for CMV antigens.

PCR used 60 Vbeta primers and 13 Jbeta primers. Assay: immunoSEQ multiplex PCR; the TCRdb copy retains only in-frame clones and omits some. This sample has about 130,000 clones, with just under 80% found just once. A remark on this clone: What it binds is not known.

The clonotype was recovered from a woman between 40 and 55 years old in good health and CMV-seronegative. Sequencing input: PBMCs.

The CDR3 nucleotides are TGTGCCAGTTTCGACACCAACTATGGCTACACCTTC. This sequence encodes CASFDTNYGYTF. V and J are TRBV19 and TRBJ1-2; D not certain. Deletions cut 8 bases from V and 2 bases from J, with 9 bases between. This CDR3 has 12 residues. Germline CDR1 is LNHDA and CDR2 is SQIVND (reference sequence).